A selection of T cell receptor beta chains follows, all from one sample in a study of T-cell memory formation after mild COVID-19. TCRdb ran MiXCR on the 5' RACE reads and lists one entry per CDR3 protein. The table shows approximately 250,000 distinct CDR3 sequences, with approximately 15% occurring only once. Sample: PBMCs or a T cell subset sorted from them (not recorded which). These receptors were collected from an adult woman who had mild COVID-19 (a few samples of this study predate the infection). Cell type and time point are not known. Both conserved end residues are part of each CDR3. The order of the fields is D gene, V gene, clone size, J gene, CDR3 protein, CDR3 DNA. A D gene is named only where the DNA matches it firmly. Only part of the rows carry a size: once, few, many, or a class if the clone is expanded.

d_gene: -; v_gene: TRBV4-2; abundance: -; j_gene: TRBJ1-3; CDR3aa: CASSQDRGIGNTIYF; CDR3nt: TGTGCCAGCAGCCAAGATAGAGGAATTGGAAACACCATATATTTT
d_gene: -; v_gene: TRBV5-1; abundance: few; j_gene: TRBJ1-3; CDR3aa: CASSLKVGSGNTIYF; CDR3nt: TGCGCCAGCAGCTTAAAGGTGGGATCGGGAAACACCATATATTTT
d_gene: -; v_gene: TRBV6-5; abundance: -; j_gene: TRBJ1-1; CDR3aa: CASSSGQMNTEAFF; CDR3nt: TGTGCCAGCAGCTCCGGACAGATGAACACTGAAGCTTTCTTT
d_gene: TRBD2; v_gene: TRBV2; abundance: -; j_gene: TRBJ2-3; CDR3aa: CASSVGLAGVDTQYF; CDR3nt: TGTGCCAGCAGTGTCGGACTAGCGGGAGTAGATACGCAGTATTTT
d_gene: -; v_gene: TRBV6-2/TRBV6-3; abundance: few; j_gene: TRBJ2-5; CDR3aa: CASSYVVETQYF; CDR3nt: TGTGCCAGCAGTTATGTCGTAGAGACCCAGTACTTC
d_gene: TRBD2; v_gene: TRBV7-9; abundance: few; j_gene: TRBJ2-3; CDR3aa: CASSSRGDTTQYF; CDR3nt: TGTGCCAGCAGCTCTCGGGGGGATACTACGCAGTATTTT
d_gene: TRBD2; v_gene: TRBV5-1; abundance: -; j_gene: TRBJ2-3; CDR3aa: CASSPGTSGMSTDTQYF; CDR3nt: TGCGCCAGCAGCCCGGGGACTAGCGGGATGAGCACAGATACGCAGTATTTT
d_gene: TRBD1; v_gene: TRBV5-1; abundance: few; j_gene: TRBJ1-2; CDR3aa: CASSFNRDRMGYTF; CDR3nt: TGCGCCAGCAGCTTCAACCGGGACAGAATGGGCTACACCTTC
d_gene: -; v_gene: TRBV6-2/TRBV6-3; abundance: few; j_gene: TRBJ1-2; CDR3aa: CASSTGIGGYTF; CDR3nt: TGTGCCAGCAGTACAGGGATCGGTGGCTACACCTTC
d_gene: -; v_gene: TRBV20-1; abundance: -; j_gene: TRBJ1-1; CDR3aa: CSANRARGTEAFF; CDR3nt: TGCAGTGCTAACAGGGCGCGTGGCACTGAAGCTTTCTTT
d_gene: -; v_gene: TRBV6-5; abundance: -; j_gene: TRBJ1-1; CDR3aa: CASSNLWTAYTEAFF; CDR3nt: TGTGCCAGCAGTAACCTTTGGACAGCCTACACTGAAGCTTTCTTT
d_gene: -; v_gene: TRBV5-1; abundance: once; j_gene: TRBJ1-2; CDR3aa: CASSSGHESNYGYTF; CDR3nt: TGCGCCAGCAGCTCCGGACACGAGTCGAACTATGGCTACACCTTC
d_gene: -; v_gene: TRBV7-3; abundance: few; j_gene: TRBJ2-5; CDR3aa: CASSLLGSAQETQYF; CDR3nt: TGTGCCAGCAGCTTATTGGGCAGCGCTCAAGAGACCCAGTACTTC
d_gene: -; v_gene: TRBV24-1; abundance: -; j_gene: TRBJ1-2; CDR3aa: CATSDSGHGYTF; CDR3nt: TGTGCCACCAGTGATTCGGGGCATGGCTACACCTTC
d_gene: TRBD2; v_gene: TRBV19; abundance: few; j_gene: TRBJ2-2; CDR3aa: CASMTAGGSGGELFF; CDR3nt: TGTGCCAGTATGACGGCGGGAGGGTCAGGCGGGGAGCTGTTTTTT
d_gene: -; v_gene: TRBV9; abundance: many; j_gene: TRBJ1-2; CDR3aa: CASSVAQDSRYGYTF; CDR3nt: TGTGCCAGCAGCGTAGCTCAAGACAGCCGCTATGGCTACACCTTC
d_gene: -; v_gene: TRBV9; abundance: -; j_gene: TRBJ2-7; CDR3aa: CASSVGGMKEQYF; CDR3nt: TGTGCCAGCAGCGTCGGGGGAATGAAAGAGCAGTACTTC
d_gene: -; v_gene: TRBV6-5; abundance: -; j_gene: TRBJ1-1; CDR3aa: CASRNGRYTEAFF; CDR3nt: TGTGCCAGCCGAAATGGACGGTACACTGAAGCTTTCTTT
d_gene: TRBD1; v_gene: TRBV11-3; abundance: -; j_gene: TRBJ2-3; CDR3aa: CASSQGVALGQFTDTQYF; CDR3nt: TGTGCCAGCAGCCAGGGGGTAGCTTTAGGACAGTTCACAGATACGCAGTATTTT
d_gene: -; v_gene: TRBV10-3; abundance: few; j_gene: TRBJ1-1; CDR3aa: CAISEGLGVRGTEAFF; CDR3nt: TGTGCCATCAGTGAGGGGTTAGGGGTTCGGGGCACTGAAGCTTTCTTT
d_gene: TRBD1; v_gene: TRBV29-1; abundance: few; j_gene: TRBJ2-5; CDR3aa: CSVLTGETQYF; CDR3nt: TGCAGCGTTTTGACAGGGGAGACCCAGTACTTC